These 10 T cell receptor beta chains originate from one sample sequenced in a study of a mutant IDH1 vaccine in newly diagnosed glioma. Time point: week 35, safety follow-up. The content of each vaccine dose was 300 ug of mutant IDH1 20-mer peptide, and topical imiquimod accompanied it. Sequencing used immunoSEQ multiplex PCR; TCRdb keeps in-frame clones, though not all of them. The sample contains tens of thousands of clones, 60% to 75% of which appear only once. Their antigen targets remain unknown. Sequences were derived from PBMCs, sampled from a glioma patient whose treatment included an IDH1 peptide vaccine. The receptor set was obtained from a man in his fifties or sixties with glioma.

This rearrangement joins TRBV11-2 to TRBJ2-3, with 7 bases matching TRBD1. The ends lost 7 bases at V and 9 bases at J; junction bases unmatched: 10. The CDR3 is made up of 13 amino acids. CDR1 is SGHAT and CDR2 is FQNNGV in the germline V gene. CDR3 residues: CASTPRQGPTQYF. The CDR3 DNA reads TGTGCCAGCACCCCCCGACAGGGCCCCACGCAGTATTTT. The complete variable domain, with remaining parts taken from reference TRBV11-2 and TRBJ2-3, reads EAGVAQSPRYKIIEKRQSVAFWCNPISGHATLYWYQQILGQGPKLLIQFQNNGVVDDSQLPKDRFSAERLKGVDSTLKIQPAKLEDSAVYLCASTPRQGPTQYFGPGTRLTVL.

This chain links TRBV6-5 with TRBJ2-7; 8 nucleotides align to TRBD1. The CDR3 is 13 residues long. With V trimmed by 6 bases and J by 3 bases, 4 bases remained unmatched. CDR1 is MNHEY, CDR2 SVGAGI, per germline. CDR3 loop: CASRGTGNYEQYF. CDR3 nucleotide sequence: TGTGCCAGCAGGGGGACAGGAAACTACGAGCAGTACTTC.

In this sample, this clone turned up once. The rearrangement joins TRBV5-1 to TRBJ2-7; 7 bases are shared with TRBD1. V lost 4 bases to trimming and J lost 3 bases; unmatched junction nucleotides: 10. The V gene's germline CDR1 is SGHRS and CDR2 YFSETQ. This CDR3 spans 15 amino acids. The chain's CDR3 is CASSARQGSNYEQYF. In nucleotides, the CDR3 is TGCGCCAGCAGCGCCCGACAGGGTTCAAACTACGAGCAGTACTTC.

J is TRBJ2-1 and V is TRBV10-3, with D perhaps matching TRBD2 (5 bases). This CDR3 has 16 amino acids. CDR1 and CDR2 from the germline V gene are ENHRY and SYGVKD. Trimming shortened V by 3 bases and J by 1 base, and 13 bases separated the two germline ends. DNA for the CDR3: TGTGCCATCAGTGACCCAGGAGGAAGGTCCTACAATGAGCAGTTCTTC. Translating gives CAISDPGGRSYNEQFF.

CDR3 coding DNA: TGCAGCGTTGAAGAGAACACCGGGGAGCTGTTTTTT. Residues: CSVEENTGELFF. V usage is TRBV29-1 and J usage is TRBJ2-2, with D hard to call. The germline V and J ends were trimmed by 0 bases and 1 base, with 0 bases remaining between them. The CDR3 extends over 12 amino acids. The germline V gene has CDR1 SQVTM and CDR2 ANQGSEA.

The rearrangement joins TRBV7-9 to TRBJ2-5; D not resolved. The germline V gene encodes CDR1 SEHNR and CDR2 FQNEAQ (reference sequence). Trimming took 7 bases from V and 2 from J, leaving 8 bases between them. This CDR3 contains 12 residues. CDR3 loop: CASKNYQETQYF. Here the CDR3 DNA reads TGTGCCAGCAAAAACTATCAAGAGACCCAGTACTTC.

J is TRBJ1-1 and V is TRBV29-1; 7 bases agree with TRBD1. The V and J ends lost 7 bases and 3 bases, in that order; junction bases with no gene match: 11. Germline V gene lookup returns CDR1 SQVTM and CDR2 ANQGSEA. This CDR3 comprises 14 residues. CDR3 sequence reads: CSATLGGGDTEAFF. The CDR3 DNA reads TGCAGCGCCACCTTAGGAGGGGGCGACACTGAAGCTTTCTTT.

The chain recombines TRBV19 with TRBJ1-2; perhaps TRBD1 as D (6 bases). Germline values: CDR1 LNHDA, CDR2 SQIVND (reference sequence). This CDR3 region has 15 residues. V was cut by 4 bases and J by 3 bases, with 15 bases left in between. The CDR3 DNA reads TGTGCCAGTAGTAAAGGGCAGGGGACCTACTATGGCTACACCTTC. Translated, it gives CASSKGQGTYYGYTF.

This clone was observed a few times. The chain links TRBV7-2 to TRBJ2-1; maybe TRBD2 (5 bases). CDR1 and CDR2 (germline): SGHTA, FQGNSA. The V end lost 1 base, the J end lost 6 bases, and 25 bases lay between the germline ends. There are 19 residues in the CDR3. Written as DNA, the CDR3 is TGTGCCAGCAGCTTAGAAGAGCCTGGGAGAGCTCGCCCCGCCAATGAGCAGTTCTTC. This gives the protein CASSLEEPGRARPANEQFF.

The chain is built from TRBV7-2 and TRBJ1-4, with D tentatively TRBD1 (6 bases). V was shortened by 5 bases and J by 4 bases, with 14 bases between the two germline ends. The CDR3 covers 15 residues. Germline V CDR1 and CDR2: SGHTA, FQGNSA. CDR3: CASSPDGRGNEKLFF. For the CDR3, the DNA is TGTGCCAGCAGCCCCGACGGCAGGGGTAATGAAAAACTGTTTTTT.